The rows below give T cell receptor beta chains drawn from one sample of a study of shared clonotypes between healthy human individuals. The protocol was immunoSEQ multiplex PCR, while the TCRdb copy is restricted to in-frame clones and leaves out a portion. The table includes about 330,000 clones, 74% detected once. The sample comprised memory CD4+ T cells sorted from blood. The receptor set was obtained from a man aged 25-40 years in good health. Both conserved end residues are part of each CDR3. The order of the fields is CDR3 protein, V gene.

CDR3 protein: CASSEAHRADTQYF; V gene: TRBV2
CDR3 protein: CASSLVLSTDTQYF; V gene: TRBV5-6
CDR3 protein: CASSQDSRLAGKQFF; V gene: TRBV14
CDR3 protein: CASSYQRNYGYTF; V gene: TRBV6-5
CDR3 protein: CASISSPSRSGYGYTF; V gene: TRBV27
CDR3 protein: CASSYSQTGPNEQFF; V gene: TRBV18
CDR3 protein: CASSELWDEQFF; V gene: TRBV2
CDR3 protein: CASMFSGNTGELFF; V gene: TRBV5-1
CDR3 protein: CAIRPQTGGEANEQFF; V gene: TRBV10-3
CDR3 protein: CASSPHPRGGLSFYF; V gene: TRBV9
CDR3 protein: CASSQAYWGVEQYF; V gene: TRBV14
CDR3 protein: CASSLSNKETQYF; V gene: TRBV7-2
CDR3 protein: CASRLAGETQYF; V gene: TRBV2
CDR3 protein: CASSPRTGDEQFF; V gene: TRBV7-8
CDR3 protein: CASSFSGTSGYEQYF; V gene: TRBV27
CDR3 protein: CASSEGQLAKNIQYF; V gene: TRBV5-1
CDR3 protein: CAITDSTGDYGYTF; V gene: TRBV10-3
CDR3 protein: CASRRDSGTTDTQYF; V gene: TRBV27
CDR3 protein: CASSISGPRPYQETQYF; V gene: TRBV19
CDR3 protein: CASRTGESGYTF; V gene: TRBV19
CDR3 protein: CASSRLAGVSPSTDTQYF; V gene: TRBV13
CDR3 protein: CASSPREGLDGYTF; V gene: TRBV7-9
CDR3 protein: CSEGREGIKTQYF; V gene: TRBV29-1
CDR3 protein: CASSRINEQFF; V gene: TRBV5-6
CDR3 protein: CASSGTSGRNEQFF; V gene: TRBV27
CDR3 protein: CASRPAVGGRNNEQFF; V gene: TRBV14
CDR3 protein: CASRSGYYNEQFF; V gene: TRBV28
CDR3 protein: CASSTSPGLAENIQYF; V gene: TRBV9